This T cell receptor beta chain was identified in a study of graft-versus-host responses after intestinal transplantation. The overall study: Each recipient received a multivisceral, liver-intestinal, or isolated intestinal graft.

A word on this clone: What it binds is unknown.

Some clones are missing from TCRdb's copy, which holds only in-frame ones; the method was immunoSEQ multiplex PCR. The sample consists of about 90,000 clones, about 93% of them appearing once. J was trimmed by 10 bases and V by 6 bases; bases with no gene match: 9. Germline V CDR1 and CDR2: MNHEY, SVGAGI. The CDR3 is made up of 14 amino acids. This sequence originates from a human donor who received an intestinal transplant. The V and J genes are TRBV6-5 and TRBJ2-4; 10 nucleotides align to TRBD1. Sequences were derived from unstimulated CD8+ T cells sorted from spleen or lymph node cells, sampled before intestinal transplant. The CDR3 here is CASSSRDRGIIQYF. CDR3 nucleotide sequence: TGTGCCAGCAGCAGCCGGGACAGGGGAATTATTCAGTACTTC.